The clone carrying this T cell receptor (beta chain) was seen a few times. The antigen is not known. It was template switching that added a universal primer site, and there were unique molecular identifiers on the cDNA. MiXCR, run by TCRdb on the 5' RACE reads, gives a single entry per CDR3 protein. The table records a few hundred thousand distinct CDR3 sequences, 9.5% to 10% of them present only once. There are 13 residues in the CDR3. V gave up 5 bases and J gave up 8 bases; unmatched junction bases: 3. Germline lookup yields CDR1 SGHTA and CDR2 FQGNSA. The data belong to a study of identical twins. Study-wide points: Possibly, invariant MAIT and iNKT cells partly confounded zero-insertion analyses. Out-of-frame alpha sequences shared by twins showed excess low generation probability.

Separately, the same data were catalogued under a study of yellow fever vaccine responses in identical twins.

This TCR derives from a woman under 30 in good health. The gene calls are TRBV7-2 and TRBJ1-6; 7 nucleotides agree with TRBD1. The sample taken for sequencing was PBMCs. CDR3 protein: CASSPTGDSPLHF. The CDR3 DNA sequence: TGTGCCAGCAGCCCAACAGGGGATTCACCCCTCCACTTT. The full variable domain, with the rest looked up from reference TRBV7-2 and TRBJ1-6, is GAGVSQSPSNKVTEKGKDVELRCDPISGHTALYWYRQSLGQGLEFLIYFQGNSAPDKSGLPSDRFSAERTGGSVSTLTIQRTQQEDSAVYLCASSPTGDSPLHFGNGTRLTVT.